The 18 T cell receptor beta chains below were found in one sample sequenced in a study of blood T cell repertoires in COVID-19. Libraries were prepared by immunoSEQ multiplex PCR; TCRdb keeps only in-frame clonotypes and omits some of them. The repertoire includes about 350,000 clones, roughly 87% of them detected once, and roughly 1% sits in the top ten. The material sequenced was PBMCs or T cells enriched from blood (not recorded which). The receptors derive from a woman aged 25 to 39 who had recovered from COVID-19.

This clone was detected only once. The chain has TRBV28 and TRBJ1-4; TRBD1 aligns across 9 bases. The germline V gene has CDR1 MDHEN and CDR2 SYDVKM. This CDR3 region has 13 residues. CDR3 loop: CASGTGFHEKLFF. The CDR3 DNA follows: TGTGCGTCGGGGACAGGGTTTCATGAAAAACTGTTTTTT.

This clone was seen a few times. The chain combines TRBV10-2 with TRBJ2-2, with D maybe TRBD1 (6 bases). The V and J ends lost 6 bases and 6 bases respectively, with 17 bases between them. This CDR3 is 15 amino acids long. Looked up from germline, CDR1 is WSHSY and CDR2 is SAAADI. CDR3 protein: CASRQGNYESGELFF. The CDR3 coding sequence is TGCGCCAGCAGACAGGGCAATTATGAGTCCGGGGAGCTGTTTTTT.

The chain recombines TRBV7-9 with TRBJ1-2, with a possible D match to TRBD1 (5 bases). This CDR3 spans 18 amino acids. Trimming took off 4 bases at V and 3 bases at J, with 24 bases between the two ends. CDR1 is SEHNR, CDR2 FQNEAQ, per germline (reference sequence). The chain's CDR3 is CASSSYDQGPEDHYGYTF. DNA of the CDR3: TGTGCCAGCAGCTCTTATGACCAGGGCCCTGAGGACCACTATGGCTACACCTTC.

V usage is TRBV6-4 and J usage is TRBJ2-1; 10 nucleotides line up with TRBD1. V was clipped by 0 bases and J by 9 bases; unmatched bases: 8. CDR1 is MRHNA, CDR2 SNTAGT, per germline. This CDR3 has 16 amino acids. CDR3 nucleotides: TGTGCCAGCAGTGACTCCGGACAGGGGGTCGGGGGTGAGCAGTTCTTC. This encodes CASSDSGQGVGGEQFF.

This clone ranks as medium-sized (0.01 to 0.1%). The chain carries TRBV11-3 and TRBJ2-2; D ambiguous. Germline V gene sequence: CDR1 SGHNT, CDR2 YENEEA. This CDR3 spans 12 amino acids. V lost 8 bases, J lost 7 bases, and 11 bases lay in between. Written as DNA, the CDR3 is TGTGCCAGCTCCCGGAGTGGCGGGGAGCTGTTTTTT. Amino acid sequence: CASSRSGGELFF.

As concerns this clone: Since no conserved phenylalanine or tryptophan closes the CDR3, a read error is the likely cause. No DNA is shown, since the ends of the CDR3 on it are uncertain; the CDR3 is the one TCRdb lists. The rearrangement links TRBV20-1 to TRBJ1-2; the D call in the table, TRBD1, was not verified against the DNA. The CDR3 is 8 residues long, ends included. CDR1 is DFQATT and CDR2 is SNEGSKA in the germline V gene (reference sequence). CDR3 region: CSATGTRH.

The chain couples TRBV6-4 to TRBJ2-2; D perhaps matches TRBD1 (6 bases). Per the germline V gene, CDR1 is MRHNA and CDR2 is SNTAGT. V gave up 5 bases and J gave up 1 base, with 17 bases separating them. The length of the CDR3 is 17 residues. The CDR3 DNA reads TGTGCCAGCAGTTTCGTGACACTACAGGGGAACACCGGGGAGCTGTTTTTT. Amino acids: CASSFVTLQGNTGELFF.

The chain joins TRBV11-3 to TRBJ2-7; the match to TRBD1 covers 10 bases. The junction had 7 bases not matched to a gene; V was cut back by 3 bases and J by 5 bases. Germline CDR1 reads SGHNT; CDR2 reads YENEEA. There are 15 residues in the CDR3. The CDR3: CASSLEGQGKNEQYF. The CDR3 DNA reads TGTGCCAGCAGCTTGGAGGGACAGGGGAAGAACGAGCAGTACTTC.

This chain uses TRBV24-1 with TRBJ2-7; no clear D. Deletions cut 3 bases from V and 2 bases from J, with 7 bases between. The CDR3 extends over 13 amino acids. The germline V gene encodes CDR1 KGHDR and CDR2 SFDVKD. CDR3 nucleotides: TGTGCCACCAGTGATGCGAATACCTACGAGCAGTACTTC. Amino acids: CATSDANTYEQYF.

The chain carries TRBV15 and TRBJ1-4; the D is unclear. CDR1 and CDR2 (germline): LNHNV, YYDKDF (reference sequence). This CDR3 has 14 residues. V lost 8 bases to trimming and J lost 5 bases, with 15 bases between them. This chain's CDR3 is CATSVRGSNEKLFF. The CDR3 DNA reads TGTGCCACCTCCGTCCGGGGATCGAATGAAAAACTGTTTTTT.

In regard to this clone: A read error may produce the germline difference seen at one junction end. The chain couples TRBV29-1 to TRBJ1-3; the D gene is possibly TRBD1 (6 bases). The CDR3 is made up of 12 amino acids. Looked up from germline, CDR1 is SQVTM and CDR2 is ANQGSEA. The CDR3 coding sequence is TGCAGCGTCGAAGGGGGGGTAAACACCATATATTTT. Translating it yields CSVEGGVNTIYF.

The chain links TRBV7-9 to TRBJ2-3; a weak D match, TRBD1 (5 bases). The CDR3 runs to 13 residues. Germline loops: CDR1 SEHNR, CDR2 FQNEAQ (reference sequence). Trimming left V 10 bases short and J 3 bases short, with 14 bases between. CDR3 in amino acids: CATSLAGTDTQYF. CDR3 nucleotide sequence: TGTGCCACCTCGCTTGCAGGGACAGATACGCAGTATTTT.

The chain links TRBV6-4 to TRBJ1-1; 7 positions agree with TRBD1. Germline CDR1 MRHNA, CDR2 SNTAGT. After removal of 5 bases from V and 6 bases from J, the junction contained 6 bases not matched to a gene. The CDR3 runs 13 residues. CDR3 bases: TGTGCCAGCAGTTCCCTCGGGACAGCTGAAGCTTTCTTT. As protein: CASSSLGTAEAFF.

Of note for this clone: This may come from a read error, since a much larger clone is one base off. The sample holds other DNA sequences that translate to the same CDR3. The V call is TRBV28, the J call TRBJ1-6; 7 bases are a match to TRBD1. Germline V CDR1 and CDR2: MDHEN, SYDVKM. The CDR3 is 13 residues long. After removal of 6 bases from V and 7 bases from J, the junction contained 3 bases not matched to a gene. The CDR3, as DNA: TGTGCCAGCAGCCGGGACAGCAATTCACCCCTCCACTTT. Encoded protein: CASSRDSNSPLHF.

This clone was detected once. V and J are TRBV4-3 and TRBJ2-3; 10 bases are a match to TRBD2. Trimming at V came to 1 base and at J to 5 bases, leaving 6 bases not matched to a gene. Germline V gives CDR1 LGHNA, CDR2 YSLEER. The CDR3 is made up of 16 amino acids. The CDR3 coding sequence is TGCGCCAGCAGCCAAGGAACTAGCGGGGCCGTAGATACGCAGTATTTT. Its protein is CASSQGTSGAVDTQYF.

Details on this clone: One end of the junction is discordant with germline, which a read error may explain. The rearrangement joins TRBV7-2 to TRBJ1-4; the D is unclear. This CDR3 has 13 residues. The V gene's germline CDR1 is SGHTA and CDR2 FQGNSA. Written as DNA, the CDR3 is TGTGCCAACAGCTTATCGACTAATGAAAAACTGTTTTTT. This sequence encodes CANSLSTNEKLFF.

This clone was found a few times. The J gene is TRBJ1-2, the V gene TRBV5-1; TRBD1 matches 8 bases. The junction had 9 bases not matched to a gene; V was cut back by 4 bases and J by 4 bases. Germline-derived CDR1 and CDR2 are SGHRS and YFSETQ. The CDR3 loop spans 15 amino acids. CDR3 loop: CASSLGQGSVYGYTF. In DNA, the CDR3 is TGCGCCAGCAGCCTCGGACAGGGTAGTGTCTATGGCTACACCTTC.

The chain uses TRBV3-1 (or the pseudogene TRBV3-2) and TRBJ2-3, with 9 bases that match TRBD2. Germline loops: CDR1 LGHDT, CDR2 YNNKEL (reference sequence). The V segment lost 4 bases and the J segment 5 bases; nucleotides outside the gene matches: 16. The CDR3 has 18 amino acids. CDR3 in amino acids: CASSPAGGAGGPKDTQYF. The DNA of the CDR3 is TGTGCCAGCAGCCCCGCGGGGGGTGCGGGGGGGCCTAAAGATACGCAGTATTTT.